This TCR beta chain was profiled in a study of molecular identifiers for immune sequencing clone quantification. Whole-study results and caveats: In cases of identical TCR molecules sharing a barcode, highly expanded clone sizes could be underestimated.

The authors built bulk TCR libraries by previously described methods with listed TCR primers. TCRdb redid the calling of the PCR reads with MiXCR, one entry per CDR3 protein. The sample includes about 510,000 distinct CDR3 sequences, around 23% of them seen just once. This clonotype was counted between two and nine times. The antigen is not known. Input for naive CD8 libraries was about 18,000 to 1,000,000 sorted cells; the RNA fraction used was 10%, 30% or 50%. The CDR3 covers 15 residues. The V end was cut by 0 bases, the J end by 2 bases, with 10 bases between. Germline V gene data show CDR1 as LGHDT and CDR2 as YNNKEL (reference sequence).

Material for sequencing was naive CD8+ T cells from blood, with Jurkat cell RNA spiked in. Documented subset: FACS-sorted CD8+CD4-CCR7+CD45RA+ naive T cells. This TCR was sampled from a human donor in good health. Some libraries in this study had Jurkat cell RNA spiked in. The genes are TRBV3-1 and TRBJ1-1; D unresolved. CDR3: CASSQDLGTNTEAFF. DNA of the CDR3: TGTGCCAGCAGCCAAGATCTTGGTACCAACACTGAAGCTTTCTTT.